The next 16 T cell receptor beta chains were all read from a single sample in a study of blood T cell repertoires in COVID-19. The method was immunoSEQ multiplex PCR; TCRdb's version includes in-frame clones alone and lacks a portion of them. The repertoire holds 55,000 to 90,000 clones, around 90% seen once, with approximately 1.4% in the top ten. The source material was peripheral blood. The receptors derive from a human donor in a cohort sampled during active COVID-19.

The chain couples TRBV5-1 to TRBJ2-1; 7 bases map to TRBD2. CDR1 and CDR2 (germline): SGHRS, YFSETQ. After removal of 2 bases from V and 0 bases from J, the junction contained 20 bases not matched to a gene. The CDR3 loop spans 21 amino acids. The CDR3 DNA reads TGCGCCAGCAGCTTCCGACTTGGCGGGAGTCTCGGTTCAAGCTCCTACAATGAGCAGTTCTTC. It is translated as CASSFRLGGSLGSSSYNEQFF.

The chain carries TRBV19 and TRBJ1-3; D unclear. The CDR3 length is 14 residues. The germline V gene has CDR1 LNHDA and CDR2 SQIVND (reference sequence). Trimming shortened V by 7 bases and J by 5 bases, and 15 bases separated the two germline ends. CDR3 protein: CASTSEDSRNTIYF. CDR3 DNA sequence: TGTGCCAGTACTAGCGAGGATTCTCGAAACACCATATATTTT. Combining the CDR3 with reference TRBV19 and TRBJ1-3 gives the whole variable domain DGGITQSPKYLFRKEGQNVTLSCEQNLNHDAMYWYRQDPGQGLRLIYYSQIVNDFQKGDIAEGYSVSREKKESFPLTVTSAQKNPTAFYLCASTSEDSRNTIYFGEGSWLTVV.

The chain employs TRBV7-9 and TRBJ1-2; D is undetermined. Trimming cost V 1 base and J 6 bases, with 12 bases left between them. In germline, CDR1 is SEHNR, CDR2 FQNEAQ (reference sequence). The CDR3 sequence is 14 residues long. The CDR3 here is CASSLGSGLDGYTF. The CDR3 coding sequence is TGTGCCAGCAGCTTAGGTTCGGGGTTGGATGGCTACACCTTC.

The chain carries TRBV11-3 and TRBJ2-1; maybe TRBD2 (6 bases). Germline V gives CDR1 SGHNT, CDR2 YENEEA. With 3 bases removed from V and 3 bases from J, the gap between germline ends came to 18 bases. The CDR3 has 17 residues. CDR3 sequence (DNA): TGTGCCAGCAGCTTCCGGTCGGTGGGAGGAAACTACAATGAGCAGTTCTTC. Amino acids: CASSFRSVGGNYNEQFF.

This chain joins TRBV6-6 and TRBJ1-1; a weak D match, TRBD1 (6 bases). This CDR3 has 11 residues. Germline V CDR1 and CDR2: MNHNY, SVGAGI (reference sequence). The V and J ends lost 6 bases and 7 bases respectively, with 9 bases between them. DNA of the CDR3: TGTGCCAGCAGGGGGGCGGTTGAAGCTTTCTTT. It yields the protein CASRGAVEAFF.

The chain couples TRBV5-1 to TRBJ1-3; 9 bases align to TRBD1. This CDR3 comprises 15 residues. Per the germline V gene, CDR1 is SGHRS and CDR2 is YFSETQ. The ends lost 5 bases at V and 4 bases at J; junction bases unmatched: 7. Here the CDR3 reads CASSWTGAGGNTIYF. The CDR3, as DNA: TGCGCCAGCAGTTGGACAGGGGCAGGGGGAAACACCATATATTTT.

The CDR3, as DNA: TGTGCCAGCGGGGGGGCCGGCTTTAGAGAAACAGATACGCAGTATTTT. It specifies CASGGAGFRETDTQYF. V gene TRBV6-6 combines with J gene TRBJ2-3; a weak D match, TRBD2 (7 bases). Per germline, CDR1 MNHNY and CDR2 SVGAGI (reference sequence). The length of the CDR3 is 16 residues. The ends were cut back, 8 bases at V and 3 bases at J, with 21 bases in the middle.

The chain combines TRBV5-6 with TRBJ2-7; tentatively, D is TRBD2 (5 bases). The V end lost 3 bases, the J end lost 3 bases, and 13 bases lay between the germline ends. CDR3 length equals 14 residues. In germline, CDR1 is SGHDT, CDR2 YYEEEE. The CDR3 is CASSSEGQVYEQYF. The CDR3 DNA is TGTGCCAGCAGCTCCGAGGGTCAGGTCTACGAGCAGTACTTC.

The chain is built from TRBV2 and TRBJ1-5, with TRBD1 matching over 8 bases. J lost 2 bases, V lost 8 bases, and 5 bases had no gene match. The CDR3 is 14 residues long. Germline V gene sequence: CDR1 SNHLY, CDR2 FYNNEI. CDR3 in amino acids: CASSGGYGNQPQHF. CDR3 sequence (DNA): TGTGCCAGCTCAGGGGGCTATGGCAATCAGCCCCAGCATTTT.

V is TRBV6-5 and J is TRBJ1-1; D might be TRBD1 (6 bases). Germline lookup yields CDR1 MNHEY and CDR2 SVGAGI. The CDR3 is 13 residues long. Trimming left V 6 bases short and J 4 bases short, with 12 bases between. The CDR3 here is CASRSQGPTEAFF. CDR3 nucleotide sequence: TGTGCCAGCAGGTCGCAGGGGCCCACTGAAGCTTTCTTT.

The V gene is TRBV6-1, the J gene TRBJ2-2; D is uncertain. CDR3 length: 14 amino acids. The V end was cut by 0 bases, the J end by 6 bases, with 8 bases between. Germline V lookup: CDR1 MNHNS, CDR2 SASEGT. This CDR3 reads CASSEAPRAGELFF. The CDR3 DNA is TGTGCCAGCAGTGAAGCCCCGCGAGCCGGGGAGCTGTTTTTT.

This rearrangement joins TRBV3-1 (or the pseudogene TRBV3-2) to TRBJ2-7, with D maybe TRBD1 (6 bases). Trimming shortened V by 4 bases and J by 2 bases, and 12 bases separated the two germline ends. The germline V gene encodes CDR1 LGHDT and CDR2 YNNKEL (reference sequence). The CDR3 has 14 residues. The CDR3 coding sequence is TGTGCCAGCAGCCGGAAGGGGGACGCCTACGAGCAGTACGTC. It specifies CASSRKGDAYEQYV.

This chain connects TRBV5-8 to TRBJ2-5, with 11 bases lining up with TRBD1. There are 16 residues in the CDR3. Germline trimming cut 4 bases from V and 2 bases from J; bases unmatched to any gene: 7. Germline assignment: CDR1 SGHTS and CDR2 YDEGEE. Written as DNA, the CDR3 is TGTGCCAGCAGCCTTGGACAGGGGGCGGGGCAAGAGACCCAGTACTTC. Translating it yields CASSLGQGAGQETQYF.

In the case of this clone: The sample contains more than one DNA sequence encoding this CDR3. The chain couples TRBV20-1 to TRBJ2-1; D ambiguous. Germline V lookup: CDR1 DFQATT, CDR2 SNEGSKA (reference sequence). The CDR3 has 14 amino acids. Trimming cost V 3 bases and J 0 bases, with 9 bases left between them. CDR3 loop: CSASSGSSYNEQFF. The CDR3 DNA is TGCAGTGCTAGTTCCGGGTCCTCCTACAATGAGCAGTTCTTC.

There are a few counts of this clone. The chain couples TRBV6-5 to TRBJ2-7; 9 nucleotides align to TRBD1. V lost 6 bases to trimming and J lost 6 bases; unmatched junction nucleotides: 9. Germline V CDR1 and CDR2: MNHEY, SVGAGI. The CDR3 runs to 14 residues. The DNA for the CDR3 is TGTGCCAGCAGGGACACCGGGACAGGGATCGAGCAGTACTTC. It translates to CASRDTGTGIEQYF.

The J gene is TRBJ2-7, the V gene TRBV28; 7 nucleotides agree with TRBD2. V shed 8 bases and J 2 bases; nucleotides not matched to a gene: 15. Germline V gene lookup returns CDR1 MDHEN and CDR2 SYDVKM. CDR3 length equals 16 residues. The CDR3 loop reads CASVGGRGSEAYEQYF. The CDR3, as DNA: TGTGCCAGCGTGGGCGGGAGAGGCTCCGAAGCCTACGAGCAGTACTTC. Drawing the rest from reference TRBV28 and TRBJ2-7, the complete variable domain is DVKVTQSSRYLVKRTGEKVFLECVQDMDHENMFWYRQDPGLGLRLIYFSYDVKMKEKGDIPEGYSVSREKKERFSLILESASTNQTSMYLCASVGGRGSEAYEQYFGPGTRLTVT.